This T cell receptor (beta chain) was identified during a study of technical replicates of blood from several donors. The protocol was immunoSEQ multiplex PCR, while the TCRdb copy is restricted to in-frame clones and leaves out a portion. In the table there are around 72,000 clones, 91% of which are singletons. Germline V gene data show CDR1 as SGHRS and CDR2 as YFSETQ. The CDR3 has 15 amino acids. The germline V and J ends were trimmed by 0 bases and 5 bases, with 14 bases remaining between them. This sequence was found in a human donor in good health. Some clones in this sample may be carry-over from other donors' samples. The chain links TRBV5-1 to TRBJ1-1; D remains unclear. Sample: T cells isolated from PBMCs. The CDR3 region is CASSLGVGLGTEAFF. CDR3 nucleotides: TGCGCCAGCAGCTTGGGGGTGGGCTTAGGAACTGAAGCTTTCTTT.